One and the same sample provided the 14 T cell receptor beta chains below, sequenced in a study of T cells in localized non-small cell lung cancer. Sequenced by immunoSEQ multiplex PCR; TCRdb stores in-frame clones only, minus some. The table records some 1,900 clones, approximately 30% of them present only once. The sequences come from lung tumor tissue, collected before any cancer treatment. These receptors were taken from a woman aged 35-75 years with stage I lung adenocarcinoma.

The sample holds a few counts of this clone. The genes are TRBV11-3 and TRBJ2-7, with D possibly TRBD2 on 5 matching bases. Germline V gene lookup returns CDR1 SGHNT and CDR2 YENEEA. V lost 5 bases, J lost 6 bases, and 26 bases lay in between. The CDR3 is made up of 17 amino acids. The DNA of the CDR3 is TGTGCCAGCAGCGGACTTAGCCTGTACCCTAACGGCGGCGAGCAGTACTTC. Translation: CASSGLSLYPNGGEQYF.

V and J are TRBV4-1 and TRBJ2-2; unclear D gene. The CDR3 sequence is 20 residues long. Trimming removed 4 bases from V and 3 bases from J, with 27 bases in between. CDR1 and CDR2 from the germline V gene are MGHRA and YSYEKL. The CDR3 nucleotides read TGCGCCAGCAGCCTTTCTACACCTACCGCGGACCTAATCTACACCGGGGAGCTGTTTTTT. Residues: CASSLSTPTADLIYTGELFF.

This chain uses TRBV11-3 with TRBJ2-7; D may be TRBD2 (5 bases). CDR3 size: 14 residues. Germline values: CDR1 SGHNT, CDR2 YENEEA. Trimming removed 1 base from V and 1 base from J, with 8 bases in between. CDR3 loop: CASSLVSASYEQYF. CDR3 nucleotide sequence: TGTGCCAGCAGCTTAGTTAGCGCATCCTACGAGCAGTACTTC. Variable domain in full (rest from reference TRBV11-3 and TRBJ2-7): EAGVVQSPRYKIIEKKQPVAFWCNPISGHNTLYWYLQNLGQGPELLIRYENEEAVDDSQLPKDRFSAERLKGVDSTLKIQPAELGDSAVYLCASSLVSASYEQYFGPGTRLTVT.

The chain is built from TRBV19 and TRBJ2-1; perhaps TRBD2 as D (5 bases). Trimming removed 5 bases from V and 5 bases from J, with 19 bases in between. This CDR3 comprises 16 residues. CDR1 and CDR2 (germline): LNHDA, SQIVND (reference sequence). CDR3 protein: CASSPRGGSFHNEQFF. In nucleotides, the CDR3 is TGTGCCAGTAGTCCCCGCGGCGGGTCTTTCCACAATGAGCAGTTCTTC.

This clone occurred a few times. This rearrangement joins TRBV11-3 to TRBJ1-1; maybe TRBD1 (5 bases). The CDR3 consists of 15 residues. V gave up 4 bases and J gave up 0 bases, with 12 bases separating them. Germline lookup yields CDR1 SGHNT and CDR2 YENEEA. This chain's CDR3 is CASSYGRGMNTEAFF. The CDR3 coding sequence is TGTGCCAGCAGCTATGGGCGGGGCATGAACACTGAAGCTTTCTTT.

V usage is TRBV19 and J usage is TRBJ2-5; D remains unclear. CDR1 LNHDA and CDR2 SQIVND come from the germline V gene (reference sequence). The CDR3 length is 12 residues. V dropped 5 bases and J dropped 1 base, with 5 bases sitting between them. Here the CDR3 DNA reads TGTGCCAGTAGTGGGCGCCAAGAGACCCAGTACTTC. Translation gives CASSGRQETQYF.

This clone was seen only a few times. The rearrangement joins TRBV6-8 to TRBJ1-1, with 7 bases that match TRBD1. The CDR3 extends over 13 amino acids. The V gene's germline CDR1 is MNHGY and CDR2 SAAAGT. The junction had 6 bases not matched to a gene; V was cut back by 10 bases and J by 1 base. The CDR3 spells CAITGTANTEAFF. In nucleotides, the CDR3 is TGTGCCATTACCGGGACAGCGAACACTGAAGCTTTCTTT.

This clone showed up just a few times. This chain links TRBV9 with TRBJ1-3, with 7 bases aligning to TRBD1. The CDR3 sequence is 13 residues long. The V segment lost 3 bases and the J segment 3 bases; nucleotides outside the gene matches: 0. CDR1 is SGDLS and CDR2 is YYNGEE in the germline V gene. As DNA, the CDR3 is TGTGCCAGCAGCGCAGGGGGTGGAAACACCATATATTTT. Translation: CASSAGGGNTIYF.

By frequency in the sample, this clone is medium-sized. Other DNA sequences within the sample encode an identical CDR3. V usage is TRBV28 and J usage is TRBJ2-7, with 9 bases that match TRBD1. Germline-derived CDR1 and CDR2 are MDHEN and SYDVKM. This CDR3 is 13 amino acids long. V lost 6 bases to trimming and J lost 1 base; unmatched junction nucleotides: 1. CDR3 sequence reads: CASRTGGSYEQYF. CDR3 in DNA: TGTGCCAGCAGGACAGGGGGGTCCTACGAGCAGTACTTC.

There are many counts of this clone. The rearrangement links TRBV9 to TRBJ1-2; 7 nucleotides align to TRBD1. V was clipped by 4 bases and J by 8 bases; unmatched bases: 11. This CDR3 region has 14 residues. The germline gives CDR1 SGDLS, CDR2 YYNGEE. The CDR3 sequence is CASSLTGNALGYTF. As DNA, the CDR3 is TGTGCCAGCAGCCTGACAGGGAACGCCTTGGGCTACACCTTC.

This clone is medium-sized in the sample. The V gene is TRBV9, the J gene TRBJ2-2; TRBD2 aligns across 10 bases. The length of the CDR3 is 15 residues. Germline CDR1 reads SGDLS; CDR2 reads YYNGEE. Losses at the gene ends were 0 bases for V and 4 bases for J; bases not matched to a gene: 0. The DNA of the CDR3 is TGTGCCAGCAGCGTAGGACTAGCGGGCACCGGGGAGCTGTTTTTT. Translated: CASSVGLAGTGELFF.

This clone was seen a few times. The chain is built from TRBV19 and TRBJ2-6; 9 bases are a match to TRBD1. V shed 4 bases, J shed 3 bases, and the junction held 13 bases outside the gene matches. The germline CDR1 and CDR2 sequences are LNHDA and SQIVND (reference sequence). This CDR3 is 19 amino acids long. Here the CDR3 reads CASSTGQGRLQGGANVLTF. Written as DNA, the CDR3 is TGTGCCAGTAGTACGGGACAGGGAAGGCTCCAAGGTGGGGCCAACGTCCTGACTTTC.

The chain is built from TRBV19 and TRBJ1-3; the D is unclear. Germline loops: CDR1 LNHDA, CDR2 SQIVND (reference sequence). The V gene lost 3 bases and the J gene lost 0 bases, with 6 bases spanning the gap. This CDR3 comprises 14 residues. The CDR3 DNA follows: TGTGCCAGTAGTATCGGAGGCTCTGGAAACACCATATATTTT. It is translated as CASSIGGSGNTIYF.

The chain carries TRBV5-1 and TRBJ2-1, with 8 bases identical to TRBD1. Germline lookup yields CDR1 SGHRS and CDR2 YFSETQ. V shed 4 bases and J 3 bases; nucleotides not matched to a gene: 3. CDR3 length: 14 residues. The CDR3 here is CASSVGQDYNEQFF. In DNA form, the CDR3 reads TGCGCCAGCAGCGTGGGACAGGACTACAATGAGCAGTTCTTC.